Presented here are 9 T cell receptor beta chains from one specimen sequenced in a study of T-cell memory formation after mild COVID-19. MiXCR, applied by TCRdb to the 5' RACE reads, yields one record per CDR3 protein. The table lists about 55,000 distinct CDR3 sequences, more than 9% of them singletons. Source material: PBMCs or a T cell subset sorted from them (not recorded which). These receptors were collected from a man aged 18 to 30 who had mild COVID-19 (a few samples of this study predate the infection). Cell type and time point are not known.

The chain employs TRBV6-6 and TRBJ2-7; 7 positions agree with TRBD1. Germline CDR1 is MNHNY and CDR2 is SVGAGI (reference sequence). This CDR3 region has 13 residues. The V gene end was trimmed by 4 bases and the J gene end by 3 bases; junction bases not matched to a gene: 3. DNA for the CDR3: TGTGCCAGCAGTTGGGGACAGTTCTACGAGCAGTACTTC. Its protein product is CASSWGQFYEQYF.

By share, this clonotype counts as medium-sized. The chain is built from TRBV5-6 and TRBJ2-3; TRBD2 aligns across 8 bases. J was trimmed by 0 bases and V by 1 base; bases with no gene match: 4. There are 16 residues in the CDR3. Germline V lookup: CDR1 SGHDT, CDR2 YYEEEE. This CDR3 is CASSLFQRGSTDTQYF. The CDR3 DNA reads TGTGCCAGCAGCTTGTTCCAGCGGGGGAGCACAGATACGCAGTATTTT. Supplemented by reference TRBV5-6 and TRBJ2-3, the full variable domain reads DAGVTQSPTHLIKTRGQQVTLRCSPKSGHDTVSWYQQALGQGPQFIFQYYEEEERQRGNFPDRFSGHQFPNYSSELNVNALLLGDSALYLCASSLFQRGSTDTQYFGPGTRLTVL.

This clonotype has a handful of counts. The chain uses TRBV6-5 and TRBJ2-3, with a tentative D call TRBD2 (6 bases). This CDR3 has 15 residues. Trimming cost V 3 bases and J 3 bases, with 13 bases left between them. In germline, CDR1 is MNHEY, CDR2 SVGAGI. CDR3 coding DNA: TGTGCCAGCAGTTATTGGGCGGGGCCAACAGATACGCAGTATTTT. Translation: CASSYWAGPTDTQYF.

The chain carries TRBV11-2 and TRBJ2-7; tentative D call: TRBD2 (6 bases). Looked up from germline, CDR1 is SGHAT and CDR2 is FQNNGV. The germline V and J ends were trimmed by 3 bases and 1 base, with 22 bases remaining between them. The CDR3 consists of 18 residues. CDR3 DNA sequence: TGTGCCAGCAGCTTTTCGGACGGCGGAGGGTTGTGGTCCTACGAGCAGTACGTC. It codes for CASSFSDGGGLWSYEQYV.

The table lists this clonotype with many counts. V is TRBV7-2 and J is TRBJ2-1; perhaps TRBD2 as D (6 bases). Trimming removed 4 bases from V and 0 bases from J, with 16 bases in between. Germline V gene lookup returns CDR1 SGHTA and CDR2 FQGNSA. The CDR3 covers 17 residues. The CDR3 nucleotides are TGTGCCAGCAGCTCATCCGGGGCGGGAAGCTCCTACAATGAGCAGTTCTTC. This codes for CASSSSGAGSSYNEQFF.

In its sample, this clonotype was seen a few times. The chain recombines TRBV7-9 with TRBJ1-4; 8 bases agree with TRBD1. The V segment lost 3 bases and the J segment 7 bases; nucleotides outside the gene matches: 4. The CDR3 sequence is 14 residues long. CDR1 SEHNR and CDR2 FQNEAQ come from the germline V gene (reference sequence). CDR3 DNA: TGTGCCAGCAGCTTGGGGACAGGACCTGAAAAACTGTTTTTT. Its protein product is CASSLGTGPEKLFF.

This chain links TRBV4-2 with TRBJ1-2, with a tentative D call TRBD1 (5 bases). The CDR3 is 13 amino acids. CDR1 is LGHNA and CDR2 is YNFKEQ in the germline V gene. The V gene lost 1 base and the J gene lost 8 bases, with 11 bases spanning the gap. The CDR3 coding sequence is TGTGCCAGCAGCCAAGCGAGGGGCGGGGGCTACACCTTC. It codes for CASSQARGGGYTF.

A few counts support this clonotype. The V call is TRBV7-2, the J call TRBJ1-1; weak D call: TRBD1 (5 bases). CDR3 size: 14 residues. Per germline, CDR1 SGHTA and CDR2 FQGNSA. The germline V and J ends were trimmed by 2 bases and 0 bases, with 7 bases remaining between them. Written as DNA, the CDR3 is TGTGCCAGCAGCTTAAAAGGGGTGAACACTGAAGCTTTCTTT. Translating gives CASSLKGVNTEAFF.

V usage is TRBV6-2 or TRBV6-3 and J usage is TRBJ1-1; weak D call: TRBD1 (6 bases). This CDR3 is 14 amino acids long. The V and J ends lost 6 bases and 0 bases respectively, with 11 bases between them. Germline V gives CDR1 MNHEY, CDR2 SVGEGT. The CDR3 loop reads CASRRGLVNTEAFF. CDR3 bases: TGTGCCAGCAGGCGGGGGCTGGTGAACACTGAAGCTTTCTTT.